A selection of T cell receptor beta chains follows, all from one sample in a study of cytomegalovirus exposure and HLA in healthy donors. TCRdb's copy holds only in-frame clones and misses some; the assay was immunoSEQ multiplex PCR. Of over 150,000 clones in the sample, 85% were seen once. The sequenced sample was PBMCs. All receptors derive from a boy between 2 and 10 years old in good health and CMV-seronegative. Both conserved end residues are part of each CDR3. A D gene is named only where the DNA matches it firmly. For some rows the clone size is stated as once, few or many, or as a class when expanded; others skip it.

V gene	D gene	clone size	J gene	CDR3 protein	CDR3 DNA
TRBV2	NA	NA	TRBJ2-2	CASSDSTGLMTGELFF	TGTGCCAGCAGTGATTCGACGGGTCTGATGACCGGGGAGCTGTTTTTT
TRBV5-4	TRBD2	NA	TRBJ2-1	CASSLGPAGGDEQFF	TGTGCCAGCAGCTTGGGCCCAGCGGGGGGCGATGAGCAGTTCTTC
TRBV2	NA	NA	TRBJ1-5	CASSDGGVGQPQHF	TGTGCCAGCAGTGACGGAGGGGTCGGGCAGCCCCAGCATTTT
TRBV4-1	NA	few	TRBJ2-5	CASSQDGQVETQYF	TGTGCCAGCAGCCAAGATGGGCAGGTTGAGACCCAGTACTTC
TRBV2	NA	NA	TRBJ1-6	CASGGETVSADPLHF	TGTGCCAGCGGGGGGGAGACAGTTTCTGCCGATCCCCTCCACTTT
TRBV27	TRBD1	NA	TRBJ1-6	CASSLRPSGGLMGNSPLHF	TGTGCCAGCAGTTTAAGGCCCTCAGGGGGGCTAATGGGGAATTCACCCCTCCACTTT
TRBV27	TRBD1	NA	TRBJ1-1	CASSLEGALKKAFF	TGTGCCAGCAGTTTAGAGGGGGCGCTGAAGAAAGCTTTCTTT
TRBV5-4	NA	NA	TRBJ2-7	CASSFDLNYEQYF	TGTGCCAGCAGCTTCGACTTGAACTACGAGCAGTACTTC
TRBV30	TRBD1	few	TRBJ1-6	CAWSEGQSYNSPLHF	TGTGCCTGGAGTGAGGGACAGTCTTATAATTCACCCCTCCACTTT
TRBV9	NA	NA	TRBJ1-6	CASSVGAGSSYNSPLHF	TGTGCCAGCAGCGTAGGGGCAGGAAGCTCCTATAATTCACCCCTCCACTTT
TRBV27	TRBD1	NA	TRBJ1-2	CASSLSAGGAGYGYTF	TGTGCCAGCAGTTTATCAGCAGGGGGCGCGGGGTATGGCTACACCTTC
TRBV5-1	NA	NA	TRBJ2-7	CASSLDAAASYEQYF	TGCGCCAGCAGCTTGGATGCGGCCGCCTCCTACGAGCAGTACTTC
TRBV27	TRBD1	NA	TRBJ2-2	CASSRDRGWTGELFF	TGTGCCAGCAGCCGGGACAGGGGATGGACCGGGGAGCTGTTTTTT
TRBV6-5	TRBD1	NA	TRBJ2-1	CASSYGTGYEQFF	TGTGCCAGCAGTTATGGGACAGGGTATGAGCAGTTCTTC
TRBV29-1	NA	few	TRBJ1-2	CSVGGERDYGYTF	TGCAGCGTGGGGGGAGAGCGGGACTATGGCTACACCTTC
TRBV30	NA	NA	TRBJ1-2	CAWTRGVGYGYTF	TGTGCCTGGACCCGGGGGGTAGGCTATGGCTACACCTTC
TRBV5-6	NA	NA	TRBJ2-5	CASSPGTGKGTQYF	TGTGCCAGCAGCCCAGGGACTGGTAAGGGGACCCAGTACTTC
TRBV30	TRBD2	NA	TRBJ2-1	CAWSVRAPTSGRSGSNEQFF	TGTGCCTGGAGTGTAAGGGCCCCGACTAGCGGGAGAAGCGGCAGCAATGAGCAGTTCTTC
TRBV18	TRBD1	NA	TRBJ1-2	CASSPGQGFGGYTF	TGTGCCAGCTCACCCGGACAGGGGTTCGGGGGCTACACCTTC
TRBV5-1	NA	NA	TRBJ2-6	CASSLFPARVSSGANVLTF	TGCGCCAGCAGCTTGTTCCCGGCCAGGGTAAGCTCTGGGGCCAACGTCCTGACTTTC
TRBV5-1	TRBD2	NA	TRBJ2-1	CASSRWGLAGEQFF	TGCGCCAGCAGCCGTTGGGGTCTAGCGGGCGAGCAGTTCTTC
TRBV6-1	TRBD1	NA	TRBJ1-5	CASSGTGGNQPQHF	TGTGCCAGCAGTGGGACAGGAGGGAATCAGCCCCAGCATTTT
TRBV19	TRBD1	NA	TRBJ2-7	CASAMGQSYEQYF	TGTGCCAGTGCCATGGGACAGAGCTACGAGCAGTACTTC
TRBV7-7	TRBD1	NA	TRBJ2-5	CASSLTGTGGRETQYF	TGTGCTAGCAGCTTAACCGGGACAGGGGGCAGGGAGACCCAGTACTTC
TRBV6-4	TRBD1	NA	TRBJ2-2	CASRTGANTGELFF	TGTGCCAGCAGGACAGGGGCGAACACCGGGGAGCTGTTTTTT
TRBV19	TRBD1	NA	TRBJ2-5	CASSTTTGRTQYF	TGTGCCAGTAGTACTACGACAGGGAGGACCCAGTACTTC
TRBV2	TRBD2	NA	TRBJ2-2	CASSEGGLAGVRGGELFF	TGTGCCAGCAGTGAAGGGGGACTAGCGGGAGTCCGGGGCGGGGAGCTGTTTTTT
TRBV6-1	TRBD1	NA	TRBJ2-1	CASSAKTGGPYNEQFF	TGTGCCAGCAGTGCCAAAACAGGGGGCCCCTACAATGAGCAGTTCTTC
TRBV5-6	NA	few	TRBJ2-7	CASSLSDSVYEQYF	TGTGCCAGCAGCTTGTCGGACAGTGTTTACGAGCAGTACTTC
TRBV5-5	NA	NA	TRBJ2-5	CASSLIPLGGEETQYF	TGTGCCAGCAGCTTGATCCCTCTTGGTGGAGAAGAGACCCAGTACTTC
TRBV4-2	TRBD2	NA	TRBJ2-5	CASSQWELAGVWETQYF	TGTGCCAGCAGCCAATGGGAACTAGCGGGAGTCTGGGAGACCCAGTACTTC
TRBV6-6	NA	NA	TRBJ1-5	CASRTQGYSNQPQHF	TGTGCCAGCAGGACTCAGGGGTATAGCAATCAGCCCCAGCATTTT
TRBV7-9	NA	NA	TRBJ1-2	CASSGRADYGYTF	TGTGCCAGCAGCGGCAGGGCAGACTATGGCTACACCTTC
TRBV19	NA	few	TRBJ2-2	CASSIKYRLIDNTGELFF	TGTGCCAGTAGTATTAAATACAGACTAATAGATAACACCGGGGAGCTGTTTTTT
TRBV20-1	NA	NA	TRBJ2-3	CSARVADTQYF	TGCAGTGCCAGGGTGGCGGATACGCAGTATTTT
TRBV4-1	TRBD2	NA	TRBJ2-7	CASSQAGGNYEQYF	TGCGCCAGCAGCCAGGCGGGAGGGAACTACGAGCAGTACTTC
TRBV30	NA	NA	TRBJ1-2	CAWRVWEANYGYTF	TGTGCCTGGAGGGTCTGGGAGGCTAACTATGGCTACACCTTC
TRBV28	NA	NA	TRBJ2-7	CASSFTGLLEQYF	TGTGCCAGCAGTTTTACAGGATTACTAGAGCAGTACTTC
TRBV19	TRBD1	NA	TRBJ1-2	CASSIMAGGKKGYTF	TGTGCCAGTAGTATAATGGCAGGGGGAAAGAAGGGCTACACCTTC
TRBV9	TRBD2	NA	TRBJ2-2	CASSLGGGTGELFF	TGTGCCAGCAGCCTAGGCGGGGGCACCGGGGAGCTGTTTTTT
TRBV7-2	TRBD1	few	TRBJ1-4	CASSLGSGTGGREKLFF	TGTGCCAGCAGCTTAGGATCGGGGACAGGGGGACGGGAAAAACTGTTTTTT
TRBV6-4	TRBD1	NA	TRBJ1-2	CASRTPGQGSGYTF	TGTGCCAGCAGGACGCCGGGACAGGGTTCTGGCTACACCTTC
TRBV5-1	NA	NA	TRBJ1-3	CASSLVTSGNTIYF	TGCGCCAGCAGCCTTGTCACTTCTGGAAACACCATATATTTT
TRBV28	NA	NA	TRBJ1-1	CASTGANTEAFF	TGTGCCAGCACTGGGGCCAACACTGAAGCTTTCTTT
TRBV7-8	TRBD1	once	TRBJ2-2	CASRHGTGGSGELFF	TGTGCCAGCCGACACGGGACAGGGGGCTCCGGGGAGCTGTTTTTT
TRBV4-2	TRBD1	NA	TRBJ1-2	CASSQTNARDSYYGYTF	TGTGCCAGCAGCCAAACCAACGCCCGGGACAGCTACTATGGCTACACCTTC
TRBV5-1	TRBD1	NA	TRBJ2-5	CASSLTGGQETQYF	TGCGCCAGCAGCTTGACAGGGGGACAAGAGACCCAGTACTTC
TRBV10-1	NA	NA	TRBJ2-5	CASSRGSQETQYF	TGCGCCAGCAGTAGGGGGAGCCAAGAGACCCAGTACTTC
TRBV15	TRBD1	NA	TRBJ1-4	CATSREQGAREKLFF	TGTGCCACCAGCAGGGAACAGGGGGCGCGAGAAAAACTGTTTTTT
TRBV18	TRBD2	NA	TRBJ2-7	CASSATGGLAGAYEQYF	TGTGCCAGCTCAGCGACAGGGGGACTAGCGGGAGCCTACGAGCAGTACTTC
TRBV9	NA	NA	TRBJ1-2	CASGGLVFRGYTF	TGTGCCAGCGGGGGACTGGTATTTAGGGGCTACACCTTC
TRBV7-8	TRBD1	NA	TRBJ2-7	CASSPRTGRSYEQYF	TGTGCCAGCAGCCCCCGGACAGGGCGGTCCTACGAGCAGTACTTC
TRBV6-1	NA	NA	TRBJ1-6	CASMQAAGTLHF	TGTGCCAGCATGCAGGCGGCGGGGACCCTCCACTTT
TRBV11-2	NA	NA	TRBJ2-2	CASSLLGGRAWAGELFF	TGTGCCAGCAGCTTATTGGGCGGCAGGGCTTGGGCCGGGGAGCTGTTTTTT
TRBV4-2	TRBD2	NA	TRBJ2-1	CASSQGHSGGVNEQFF	TGTGCCAGCAGCCAAGGCCATAGCGGGGGAGTCAATGAGCAGTTCTTC
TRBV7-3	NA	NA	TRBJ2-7	CASSLRGPYEQYF	TGTGCCAGCAGCCTCAGGGGCCCCTACGAGCAGTACTTC
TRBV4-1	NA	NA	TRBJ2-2	CASSQVATSPGELFF	TGCGCCAGCAGCCAAGTGGCCACTAGTCCCGGGGAGCTGTTTTTT
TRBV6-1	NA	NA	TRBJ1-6	CASSEEPRSSYNSPLHF	TGTGCCAGCAGTGAGGAACCACGGAGCTCCTATAATTCACCCCTCCACTTT
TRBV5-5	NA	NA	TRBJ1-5	CASSLVPLDRNNQPQHF	TGTGCCAGCAGCTTGGTGCCCTTGGACAGAAACAATCAGCCCCAGCATTTT